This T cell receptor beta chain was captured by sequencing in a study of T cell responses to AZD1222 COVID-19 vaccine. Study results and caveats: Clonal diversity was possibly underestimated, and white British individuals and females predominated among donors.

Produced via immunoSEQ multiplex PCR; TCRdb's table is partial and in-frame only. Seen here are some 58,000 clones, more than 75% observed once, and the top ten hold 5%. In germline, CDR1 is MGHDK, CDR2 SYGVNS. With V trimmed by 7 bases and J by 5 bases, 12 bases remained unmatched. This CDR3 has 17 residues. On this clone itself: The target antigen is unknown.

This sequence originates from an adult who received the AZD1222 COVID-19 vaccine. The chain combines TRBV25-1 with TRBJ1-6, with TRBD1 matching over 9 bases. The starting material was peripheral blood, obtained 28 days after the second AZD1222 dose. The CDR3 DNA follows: TGTGCCAGCACCGGGACAGGGTCCAGACTTAATAATTCACCCCTCCACTTT. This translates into CASTGTGSRLNNSPLHF.